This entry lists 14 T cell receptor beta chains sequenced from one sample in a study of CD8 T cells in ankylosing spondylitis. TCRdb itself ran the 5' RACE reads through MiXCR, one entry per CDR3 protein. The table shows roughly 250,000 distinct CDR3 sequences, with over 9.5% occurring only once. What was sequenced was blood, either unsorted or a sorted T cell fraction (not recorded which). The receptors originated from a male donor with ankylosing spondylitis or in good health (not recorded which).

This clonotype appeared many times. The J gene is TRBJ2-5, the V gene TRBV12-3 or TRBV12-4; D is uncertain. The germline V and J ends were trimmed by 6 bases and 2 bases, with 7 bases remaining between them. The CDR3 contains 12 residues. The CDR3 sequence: CASRRGQETQYF. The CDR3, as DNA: TGTGCCAGCAGAAGAGGACAAGAGACCCAGTACTTC.

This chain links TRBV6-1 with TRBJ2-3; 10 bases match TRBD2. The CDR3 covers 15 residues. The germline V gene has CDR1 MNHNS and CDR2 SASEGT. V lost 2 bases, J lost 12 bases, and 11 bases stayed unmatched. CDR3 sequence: CASSELAGGTDAQYF. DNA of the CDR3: TGTGCCAGCAGTGAATTAGCGGGGGGAACAGATGCACAGTATTTT.

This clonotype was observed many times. This chain's CDR3 is CASSSNPTGFETQYF. CDR3 sequence (DNA): TGTGCCAGCAGCTCCAATCCGACAGGGTTTGAGACCCAGTACTTC. The chain is built from TRBV5-6 and TRBJ2-5; 7 bases are a match to TRBD1. CDR3 length: 15 residues. V lost 3 bases and J lost 5; bases outside the gene matches: 10. Per the germline V gene, CDR1 is SGHDT and CDR2 is YYEEEE.

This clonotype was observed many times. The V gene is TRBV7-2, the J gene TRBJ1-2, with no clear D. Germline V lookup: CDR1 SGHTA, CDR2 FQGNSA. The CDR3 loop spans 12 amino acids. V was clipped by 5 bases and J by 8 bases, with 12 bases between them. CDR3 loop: CASSPLLGGYTF. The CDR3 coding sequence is TGTGCCAGCAGCCCCCTCCTGGGAGGCTACACCTTC.

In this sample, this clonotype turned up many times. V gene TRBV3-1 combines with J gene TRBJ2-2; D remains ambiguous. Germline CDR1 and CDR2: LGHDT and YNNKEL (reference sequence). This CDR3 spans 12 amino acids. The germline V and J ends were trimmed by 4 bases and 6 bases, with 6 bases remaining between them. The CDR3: CASSLRAGELFF. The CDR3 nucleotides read TGTGCCAGCAGCCTTCGAGCCGGGGAGCTGTTTTTT.

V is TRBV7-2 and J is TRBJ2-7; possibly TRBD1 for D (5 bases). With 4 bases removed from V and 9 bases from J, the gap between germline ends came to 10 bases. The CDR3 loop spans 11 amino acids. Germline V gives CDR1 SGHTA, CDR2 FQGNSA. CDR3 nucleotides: TGTGCCAGCAGCTCCCAGGGCGCGCAGTACTTC. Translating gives CASSSQGAQYF. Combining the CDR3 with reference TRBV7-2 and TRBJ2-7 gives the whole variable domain GAGVSQSPSNKVTEKGKDVELRCDPISGHTALYWYRQSLGQGLEFLIYFQGNSAPDKSGLPSDRFSAERTGGSVSTLTIQRTQQEDSAVYLCASSSQGAQYFGPGTRLTVT.

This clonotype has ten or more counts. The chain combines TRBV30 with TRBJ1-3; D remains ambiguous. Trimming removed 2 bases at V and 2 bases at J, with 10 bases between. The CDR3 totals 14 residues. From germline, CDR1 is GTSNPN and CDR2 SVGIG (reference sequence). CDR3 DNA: TGTGCCTGGAGTTTCCCTGGGGCTGGAAACACCATATATTTT. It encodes CAWSFPGAGNTIYF.

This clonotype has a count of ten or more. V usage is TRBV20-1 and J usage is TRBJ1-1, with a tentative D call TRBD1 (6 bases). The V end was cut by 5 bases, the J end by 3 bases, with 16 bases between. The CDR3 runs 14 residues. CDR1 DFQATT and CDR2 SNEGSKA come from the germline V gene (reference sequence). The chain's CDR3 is CSAGGGRADTEAFF. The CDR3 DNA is TGCAGTGCTGGGGGGGGCAGGGCGGACACTGAAGCTTTCTTT.

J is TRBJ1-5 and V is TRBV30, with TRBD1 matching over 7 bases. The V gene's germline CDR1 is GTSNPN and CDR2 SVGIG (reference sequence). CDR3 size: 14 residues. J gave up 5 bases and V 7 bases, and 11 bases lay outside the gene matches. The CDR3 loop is CASTGNGQYQPQHF. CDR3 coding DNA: TGTGCCTCGACAGGGAATGGGCAATATCAGCCCCAGCATTTT.

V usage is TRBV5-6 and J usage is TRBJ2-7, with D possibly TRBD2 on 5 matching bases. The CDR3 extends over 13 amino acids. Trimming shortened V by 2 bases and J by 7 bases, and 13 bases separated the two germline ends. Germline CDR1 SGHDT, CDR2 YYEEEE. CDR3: CASSLRDSREQYF. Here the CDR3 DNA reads TGTGCCAGCAGCTTACGGGATTCGAGGGAGCAGTACTTC.

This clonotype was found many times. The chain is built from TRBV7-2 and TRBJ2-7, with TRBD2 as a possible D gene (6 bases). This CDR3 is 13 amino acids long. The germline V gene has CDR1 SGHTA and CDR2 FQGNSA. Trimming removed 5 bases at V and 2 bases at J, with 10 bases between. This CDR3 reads CASSTRGTYEQYF. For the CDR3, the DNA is TGTGCCAGCAGCACCCGGGGGACCTACGAGCAGTACTTC.

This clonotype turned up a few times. CDR3 DNA sequence: TGTGCCAGCACCAGGGGCGGGAGGGCCCCTTGGGGGGAGCAGTACTTC. Its protein product is CASTRGGRAPWGEQYF. The V and J genes are TRBV5-6 and TRBJ2-7, with 9 bases matching TRBD2. The V gene's germline CDR1 is SGHDT and CDR2 YYEEEE. V lost 6 bases to trimming and J lost 7 bases; unmatched junction nucleotides: 17. This CDR3 region has 16 residues.

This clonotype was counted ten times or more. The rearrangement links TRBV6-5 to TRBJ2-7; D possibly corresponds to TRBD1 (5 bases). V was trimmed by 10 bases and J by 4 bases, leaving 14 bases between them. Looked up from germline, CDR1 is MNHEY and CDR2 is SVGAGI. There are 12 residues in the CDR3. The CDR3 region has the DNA TGTGCCACAAGGCAGGGTCTTTACGAGCAGTACTTC. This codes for CATRQGLYEQYF.

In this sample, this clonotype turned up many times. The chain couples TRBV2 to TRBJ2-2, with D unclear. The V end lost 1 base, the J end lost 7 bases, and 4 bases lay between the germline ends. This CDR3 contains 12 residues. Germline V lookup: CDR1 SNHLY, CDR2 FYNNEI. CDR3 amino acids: CASSEGGGELFF. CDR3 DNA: TGTGCCAGCAGTGAAGGGGGCGGGGAGCTGTTTTTT.